This is a list of T cell receptor beta chains from one sample in a study of radiotherapy plus CTLA-4 blockade in lung cancer. Using immunoSEQ multiplex PCR, the repertoire was profiled, and TCRdb retains in-frame clones only, with some absent. The repertoire holds approximately 60,000 clones, with approximately 82% as singletons. The sample consisted of peripheral blood, taken from a patient treated with radiotherapy plus ipilimumab. These receptors all stem from a human donor with non-small cell lung cancer whose response to radiotherapy plus ipilimumab could not be evaluated. CDR3s include the opening cysteine and the closing phenylalanine or tryptophan. Each record gives: J gene, V gene, clone size, D gene, CDR3 protein, CDR3 DNA. A D gene is named only where the DNA matches it firmly. A clone size is listed for some rows: how often the clone was seen (once, few, many), or a class if it is expanded.

>TRBJ1-6|TRBV7-9|few|.
CASSLGRDSPLHF
TGTGCCAGCAGCTTAGGCCGCGATTCACCCCTCCACTTT
>TRBJ2-2|TRBV4-1|once|.
CASSQDASVAGELFF
TGCGCCAGCAGCCAAGATGCTTCGGTAGCCGGGGAGCTGTTTTTT
>TRBJ2-1|TRBV18|.|.
CASSPASVYNEQFF
TGTGCCAGCTCACCAGCCAGTGTATACAATGAGCAGTTCTTC
>TRBJ1-5|TRBV6-5|few|.
CASSAEGNQPQHF
TGTGCCAGCAGTGCTGAGGGCAATCAGCCCCAGCATTTT
>TRBJ1-5|TRBV18|.|.
CASSQGVSQPQHF
TGTGCCAGCTCACAGGGGGTCAGTCAGCCCCAGCATTTT
>TRBJ2-7|TRBV28|.|TRBD1
CASRRQGRHEQYF
TGTGCCAGCAGGCGACAGGGGCGCCACGAGCAGTACTTC
>TRBJ2-2|TRBV11-3|.|TRBD1
CANLRDRGLSGELFF
TGTGCCAATCTCCGGGACAGGGGGCTCTCCGGGGAGCTGTTTTTT
>TRBJ1-2|TRBV29-1|.|.
CSVEDQGHNGYTF
TGCAGCGTTGAAGATCAGGGACATAATGGCTACACCTTC
>TRBJ2-7|TRBV6-6|.|TRBD1
CASMRTGGTYEQYF
TGTGCCAGCATGCGGACAGGGGGTACCTACGAGCAGTACTTC
>TRBJ1-4|TRBV6-5|.|.
CASSGGDTTNEKLFF
TGTGCCAGCAGTGGAGGAGATACAACTAATGAAAAACTGTTTTTT
>TRBJ2-7|TRBV5-1|.|.
CASSPMTGASYEQYF
TGCGCCAGCAGCCCCATGACAGGTGCCTCCTACGAGCAGTACTTC
>TRBJ1-5|TRBV7-9|.|TRBD1
CASSSQTGNNQPQHF
TGTGCCAGCAGCTCCCAGACAGGGAACAATCAGCCCCAGCATTTT
>TRBJ2-3|TRBV5-1|.|.
CASSLESSTVDTQYF
TGCGCCAGCAGCTTGGAGTCCTCCACAGTAGATACGCAGTATTTT
>TRBJ1-2|TRBV28|.|TRBD1
CASSSSGTAQRGYTF
TGTGCCAGCAGTTCGTCCGGGACAGCTCAGCGGGGCTACACCTTC